The 27 T cell receptor beta chains in this list originate from one sample, sequenced in a study of T cell changes during pregnancy in multiple sclerosis. Produced via immunoSEQ multiplex PCR; TCRdb's table is partial and in-frame only. This sample has 120,000 or so clones, with approximately 93% found just once. The source was peripheral blood, collected before pregnancy. The receptors come from a female donor with multiple sclerosis, enrolled in a pregnancy study.

The V call is TRBV6-1, the J call TRBJ1-4; D not resolved. Trimming cost V 0 bases and J 8 bases, with 16 bases left between them. From germline, CDR1 is MNHNS and CDR2 SASEGT. The CDR3 runs to 16 residues. This chain's CDR3 is CASSEAGGEFYEKLFF. In DNA form, the CDR3 reads TGTGCCAGCAGTGAAGCCGGCGGGGAATTTTACGAAAAACTGTTTTTT.

The count of this clone is one. The chain couples TRBV19 to TRBJ1-1; no clear D gene. Trimming took 5 bases from V and 0 from J, leaving 10 bases between them. From germline, CDR1 is LNHDA and CDR2 SQIVND (reference sequence). The CDR3 is 14 amino acids. The CDR3 DNA follows: TGTGCCAGTAGTCTCTGGTCGGTGAACACTGAAGCTTTCTTT. As protein: CASSLWSVNTEAFF.

The J gene is TRBJ2-7, the V gene TRBV28, with D tentatively TRBD2 (6 bases). This CDR3 contains 12 residues. CDR1 is MDHEN, CDR2 SYDVKM, per germline. V dropped 6 bases and J dropped 6 bases, with 12 bases sitting between them. The CDR3 here is CASSPPGVEQYF. CDR3 nucleotide sequence: TGTGCCAGCAGCCCACCGGGGGTCGAGCAGTACTTC.

The chain has TRBV7-6 and TRBJ1-2; 7 nucleotides align to TRBD1. Germline lookup yields CDR1 SGHVS and CDR2 FNYEAQ. Unmatched junction bases numbered 6, after V lost 5 bases and J lost 0 bases. The CDR3 is 15 residues long. In nucleotides, the CDR3 is TGTGCCAGCAGCCAAGACAGGGTGGCTAACTATGGCTACACCTTC. It specifies CASSQDRVANYGYTF.

The J gene is TRBJ1-2, the V gene TRBV4-1, with TRBD1 matching over 9 bases. From germline, CDR1 is MGHRA and CDR2 YSYEKL. The length of the CDR3 is 14 residues. Unmatched junction bases numbered 1, after V lost 0 bases and J lost 5 bases. CDR3 bases: TGCGCCAGCAGCCAAGATGGACAGGGGTATGGCTACACCTTC. Amino acids: CASSQDGQGYGYTF.

This clone was seen a few times. This chain uses TRBV19 with TRBJ1-1; D is perhaps TRBD1 (6 bases). V was trimmed by 6 bases and J by 1 base, leaving 15 bases between them. The CDR3 is 15 amino acids. Germline CDR1 and CDR2: LNHDA and SQIVND (reference sequence). This CDR3 reads CASSTRQAANTEAFF. CDR3 nucleotide sequence: TGTGCCAGTAGCACTCGACAGGCGGCGAACACTGAAGCTTTCTTT. Full variable domain (outside the CDR3, taken from reference TRBV19 and TRBJ1-1): DGGITQSPKYLFRKEGQNVTLSCEQNLNHDAMYWYRQDPGQGLRLIYYSQIVNDFQKGDIAEGYSVSREKKESFPLTVTSAQKNPTAFYLCASSTRQAANTEAFFGQGTRLTVV.

The chain recombines TRBV9 with TRBJ2-3, with 10 bases aligning to TRBD2. The germline V gene encodes CDR1 SGDLS and CDR2 YYNGEE. The CDR3 has 17 residues. V lost 2 bases, J lost 2 bases, and 8 bases stayed unmatched. The CDR3 spells CASSVQPGLATTDTQYF. CDR3 nucleotide sequence: TGTGCCAGCAGCGTTCAGCCGGGACTAGCGACCACAGATACGCAGTATTTT.

CDR3 sequence: CASSLNRLEDTEAFF. CDR3 sequence (DNA): TGTGCCAGCAGCTTAAATCGCTTGGAGGACACTGAAGCTTTCTTT. The chain recombines TRBV7-6 with TRBJ1-1; D gene unclear. Per the germline V gene, CDR1 is SGHVS and CDR2 is FNYEAQ. The CDR3 has 15 residues. With 2 bases removed from V and 3 bases from J, the gap between germline ends came to 13 bases.

V is TRBV6-5 and J is TRBJ2-7; 9 nucleotides align to TRBD2. The germline V gene encodes CDR1 MNHEY and CDR2 SVGAGI. The CDR3 length is 15 residues. V was pared by 7 bases and J by 4 bases, with 11 bases of the junction left unmatched. This CDR3 reads CASTGGTSGPYEQYF. CDR3 DNA sequence: TGTGCCAGCACCGGAGGAACTAGCGGGCCTTACGAGCAGTACTTC.

This chain connects TRBV30 to TRBJ1-1; D remains unclear. Germline V CDR1 and CDR2: GTSNPN, SVGIG (reference sequence). This CDR3 has 12 residues. Trimming left V 2 bases short and J 2 bases short, with 6 bases between. DNA of the CDR3: TGTGCCTGGAGTCGGAGAAACACTGAAGCTTTCTTT. It translates to CAWSRRNTEAFF.

The CDR3 DNA reads as TGTGCCAGCAGCTTGGCCGGGTTAGCGGGGGTGCGGGAGCAGTACTTC. This translates into CASSLAGLAGVREQYF. The rearrangement uses TRBV5-4 and TRBJ2-7; 9 bases match TRBD2. Germline lookup yields CDR1 SGHNT and CDR2 YYREEE (reference sequence). J gave up 7 bases and V 0 bases, and 11 bases lay outside the gene matches. The CDR3 is 16 amino acids.

The gene calls are TRBV27 and TRBJ2-1; D call uncertain. The CDR3 contains 12 residues. Looked up from germline, CDR1 is MNHEY and CDR2 is SMNVEV (reference sequence). V gave up 5 bases and J gave up 7 bases, with 9 bases separating them. The CDR3 DNA is TGTGCCAGCAGTCACAGCCCAAATGAGCAGTTCTTC. This gives the protein CASSHSPNEQFF.

The chain combines TRBV5-1 with TRBJ2-5; the match to TRBD1 covers 7 bases. The length of the CDR3 is 14 residues. J was trimmed by 6 bases and V by 0 bases; bases with no gene match: 5. Germline lookup yields CDR1 SGHRS and CDR2 YFSETQ. For the CDR3, the DNA is TGCGCCAGCAGCTTGGAAGGGGGCGCGAAGACCCAGTACTTC. It yields the protein CASSLEGGAKTQYF.

The genes are TRBV7-6 and TRBJ1-6; no firm D call. V gave up 1 base and J gave up 9 bases, with 16 bases separating them. The CDR3 length is 16 residues. Per the germline V gene, CDR1 is SGHVS and CDR2 is FNYEAQ. The CDR3 region is CASSLEAGRTTSPLHF. The CDR3 nucleotides read TGTGCCAGCAGCTTAGAAGCAGGCAGGACTACTTCACCCCTCCACTTT.

The V gene is TRBV2, the J gene TRBJ1-2; unclear D gene. Trimming removed 2 bases at V and 4 bases at J, with 8 bases between. Per germline, CDR1 SNHLY and CDR2 FYNNEI. The CDR3 extends over 13 amino acids. The CDR3 DNA reads as TGTGCCAGCAGTGAACAATCCAGCTATGGCTACACCTTC. It specifies CASSEQSSYGYTF.

This chain uses TRBV4-2 with TRBJ1-1, with 7 bases matching TRBD1. Per the germline V gene, CDR1 is LGHNA and CDR2 is YNFKEQ. This CDR3 has 14 amino acids. The V and J ends lost 4 bases and 0 bases, in that order; junction bases with no gene match: 2. CDR3 in amino acids: CASSRQGMNTEAFF. As DNA, the CDR3 is TGTGCCAGCAGCCGACAGGGCATGAACACTGAAGCTTTCTTT.

The CDR3 protein is CASSSVGNTIYF. CDR3 DNA sequence: TGTGCCAGCAGCTCGGTAGGAAACACCATATATTTT. The V gene is TRBV5-6, the J gene TRBJ1-3; the D is unclear. V was clipped by 3 bases and J by 4 bases, with 5 bases between them. Germline V lookup: CDR1 SGHDT, CDR2 YYEEEE. This CDR3 is built from 12 residues.

This clone was detected only once. J is TRBJ1-1 and V is TRBV7-6; 8 positions agree with TRBD1. Germline-derived CDR1 and CDR2 are SGHVS and FNYEAQ. This CDR3 has 14 residues. J gave up 4 bases and V 4 bases, and 5 bases lay outside the gene matches. The CDR3 DNA sequence: TGTGCCAGCAGCTACAGGGGGGGGGTCACTGAAGCTTTCTTT. This encodes CASSYRGGVTEAFF.

Of note for this clone: The same CDR3 also results from other DNA sequences found in this sample. This chain joins TRBV29-1 and TRBJ2-2; TRBD1 is a possible D gene (5 bases). The germline V and J ends were trimmed by 6 bases and 0 bases, with 11 bases remaining between them. Per the germline V gene, CDR1 is SQVTM and CDR2 is ANQGSEA. The CDR3 loop spans 14 amino acids. The CDR3 loop reads CSVTGNTNTGELFF. The CDR3 nucleotides are TGCAGCGTAACAGGAAACACGAACACCGGGGAGCTGTTTTTT.

This chain connects TRBV9 to TRBJ1-1; D is unclear. V was cut by 0 bases and J by 4 bases, with 10 bases left in between. There are 14 residues in the CDR3. Germline V lookup: CDR1 SGDLS, CDR2 YYNGEE. The CDR3 nucleotides are TGTGCCAGCAGCGTAGATCCCGGTACCACTGAAGCTTTCTTT. Protein: CASSVDPGTTEAFF.

In this sample, this clone turned up a few times. The chain couples TRBV19 to TRBJ1-6, with D perhaps matching TRBD1 (5 bases). Germline V gives CDR1 LNHDA, CDR2 SQIVND (reference sequence). Trimming took 6 bases from V and 10 from J, leaving 22 bases between them. This CDR3 region has 16 residues. CDR3 sequence reads: CASSGSLGRQGSPLHF. The DNA of the CDR3 is TGTGCCAGTAGCGGCTCGTTAGGGAGGCAGGGCTCACCCCTCCACTTT.

The chain couples TRBV6-1 to TRBJ2-7; 8 nucleotides agree with TRBD2. Germline CDR1 reads MNHNS; CDR2 reads SASEGT. V was pared by 5 bases and J by 3 bases, with 3 bases of the junction left unmatched. The CDR3 is 13 residues long. The CDR3, as DNA: TGTGCCAGCAGTATAGCGGGACTCTACGAGCAGTACTTC. Its translation: CASSIAGLYEQYF.

The chain joins TRBV29-1 to TRBJ2-3; D remains unclear. The CDR3 is made up of 14 amino acids. From germline, CDR1 is SQVTM and CDR2 ANQGSEA. The V end lost 6 bases, the J end lost 0 bases, and 13 bases lay between the germline ends. DNA for the CDR3: TGCAGCGTCGGTTCAGACACTAGCACAGATACGCAGTATTTT. Protein: CSVGSDTSTDTQYF.

The chain has TRBV5-4 and TRBJ2-3; maybe TRBD2 (5 bases). Looked up from germline, CDR1 is SGHNT and CDR2 is YYREEE (reference sequence). This CDR3 region has 18 residues. V lost 0 bases to trimming and J lost 1 base, with 18 bases between them. The CDR3 DNA is TGTGCCAGCAGCTTGGAACCGCCCTCCGCGGGCGGCACAGATACGCAGTATTTT. Residues: CASSLEPPSAGGTDTQYF.

Concerning this clone: At one end, the junction sequence differs from germline, possibly due to a read error. The rearrangement uses TRBV27 and TRBJ2-3; TRBD1 agrees at 9 bases. CDR3 size: 15 residues. Germline lookup yields CDR1 MNHEY and CDR2 SMNVEV (reference sequence). CDR3 nucleotides: TGTGCCGGCAGTTTGGACAGGGGAAACACAGATACGCAGTATTTT. Translated, it gives CAGSLDRGNTDTQYF.

This clone was counted only a few times. The CDR3 reads CASYRNTEAFF. The CDR3 DNA follows: TGTGCCTCCTACAGAAACACTGAAGCTTTCTTT. V is TRBV2 and J is TRBJ1-1; D is ambiguous. The length of the CDR3 is 11 residues. V was trimmed by 11 bases and J by 2 bases, leaving 9 bases between them. Germline loops: CDR1 SNHLY, CDR2 FYNNEI.

This chain joins TRBV19 and TRBJ2-3; TRBD2 might be the D (5 bases). The germline V gene encodes CDR1 LNHDA and CDR2 SQIVND (reference sequence). V lost 3 bases and J lost 3, with 13 bases in between. The CDR3 contains 15 residues. The CDR3 loop reads CASSILGAATDTQYF. CDR3 nucleotides: TGTGCCAGTAGTATCCTAGGAGCGGCTACAGATACGCAGTATTTT.